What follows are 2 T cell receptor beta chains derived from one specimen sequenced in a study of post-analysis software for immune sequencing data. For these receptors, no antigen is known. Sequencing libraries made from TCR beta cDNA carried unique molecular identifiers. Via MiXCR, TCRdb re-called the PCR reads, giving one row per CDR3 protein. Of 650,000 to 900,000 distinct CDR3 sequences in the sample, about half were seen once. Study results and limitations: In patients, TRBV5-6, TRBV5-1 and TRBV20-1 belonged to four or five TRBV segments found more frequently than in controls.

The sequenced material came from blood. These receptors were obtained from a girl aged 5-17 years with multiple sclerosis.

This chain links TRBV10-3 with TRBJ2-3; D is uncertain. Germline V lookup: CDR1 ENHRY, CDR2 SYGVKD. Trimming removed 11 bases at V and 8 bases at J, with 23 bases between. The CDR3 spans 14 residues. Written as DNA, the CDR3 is TGTGCCGCAAAACCGGGCCTAGAATCTGGTACGCAGTATTTT. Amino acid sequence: CAAKPGLESGTQYF.

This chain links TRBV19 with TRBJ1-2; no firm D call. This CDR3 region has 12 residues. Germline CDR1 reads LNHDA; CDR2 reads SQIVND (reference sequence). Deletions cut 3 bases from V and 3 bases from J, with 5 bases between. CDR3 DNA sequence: TGTGCCAGTAGTATTCCAGACTATGGCTACACCTTC. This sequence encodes CASSIPDYGYTF.